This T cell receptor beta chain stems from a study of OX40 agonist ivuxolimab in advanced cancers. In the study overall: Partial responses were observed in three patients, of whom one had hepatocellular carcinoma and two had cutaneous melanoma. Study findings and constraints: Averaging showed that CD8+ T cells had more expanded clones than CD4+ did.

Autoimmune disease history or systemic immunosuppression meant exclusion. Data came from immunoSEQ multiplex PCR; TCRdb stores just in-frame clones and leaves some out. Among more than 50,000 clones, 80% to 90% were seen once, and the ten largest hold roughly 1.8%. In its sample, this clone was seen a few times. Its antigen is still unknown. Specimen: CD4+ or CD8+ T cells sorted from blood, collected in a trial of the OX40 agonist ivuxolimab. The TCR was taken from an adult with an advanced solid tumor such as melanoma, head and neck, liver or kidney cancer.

The CDR3 DNA sequence: TGTGCCTGGCAAGACAGGGGGCGTCGAGGCTACACCTTC. It specifies CAWQDRGRRGYTF. The rearrangement uses TRBV30 and TRBJ1-2; the match to TRBD1 covers 10 bases. With V trimmed by 5 bases and J by 8 bases, 8 bases remained unmatched. Germline CDR1 GTSNPN, CDR2 SVGIG (reference sequence). There are 13 residues in the CDR3. The whole variable domain, remainder taken from reference TRBV30 and TRBJ1-2, is SQTIHQWPATLVQPVGSPLSLECTVEGTSNPNLYWYRQAAGRGLQLLFYSVGIGQISSEVPQNLSASRPQDRQFILSSKKLLLSDSGFYLCAWQDRGRRGYTFGSGTRLTVV.